This section outlines one T cell receptor beta chain sequence together with its context. The CDR3 loop spans 15 amino acids. Germline CDR1 and CDR2: SGHRS and YFSETQ. V lost 0 bases, J lost 5 bases, and 5 bases stayed unmatched. The repertoire was sequenced with immunoSEQ multiplex PCR; TCRdb's copy has only in-frame clones and lacks some. The data show roughly 70,000 clones, roughly 85% seen once. The data are from a study of T cell responses to AZD1222 COVID-19 vaccine. The sequencing here drew on peripheral blood, taken on day 0 of AZD1222 vaccination. The chain links TRBV5-1 to TRBJ1-1; 9 bases line up with TRBD1. The receptor comes from an adult in good health. The CDR3 sequence: CASSLAQTGGTEAFF. DNA of the CDR3: TGCGCCAGCAGCTTGGCCCAGACAGGGGGTACTGAAGCTTTCTTT. Full variable domain (outside the CDR3, taken from reference TRBV5-1 and TRBJ1-1): KAGVTQTPRYLIKTRGQQVTLSCSPISGHRSVSWYQQTPGQGLQFLFEYFSETQRNKGNFPGRFSGRQFSNSRSEMNVSTLELGDSALYLCASSLAQTGGTEAFFGQGTRLTVV.